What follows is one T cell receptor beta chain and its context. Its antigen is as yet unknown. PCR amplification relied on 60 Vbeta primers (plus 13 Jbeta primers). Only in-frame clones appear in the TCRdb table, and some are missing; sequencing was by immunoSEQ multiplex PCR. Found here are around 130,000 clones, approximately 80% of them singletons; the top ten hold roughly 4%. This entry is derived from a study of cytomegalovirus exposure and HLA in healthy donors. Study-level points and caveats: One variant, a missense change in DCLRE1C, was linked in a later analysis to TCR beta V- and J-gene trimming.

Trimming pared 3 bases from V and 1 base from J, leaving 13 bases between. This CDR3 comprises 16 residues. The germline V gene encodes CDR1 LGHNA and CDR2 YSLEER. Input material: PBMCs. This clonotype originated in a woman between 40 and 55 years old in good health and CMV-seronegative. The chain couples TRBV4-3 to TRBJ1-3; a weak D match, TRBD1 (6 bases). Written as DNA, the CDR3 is TGCGCCAGCAGCCAGAGGGGGACGATTTCTGGAAACACCATATATTTT. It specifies CASSQRGTISGNTIYF.